This TCR beta chain was observed in a study of cytomegalovirus exposure and HLA in healthy donors. Study-wide results and limits: Exclusion as indistinguishable affected some V segments, including TRBV6-2 and TRBV6-3. Earlier findings revealed that most TCR beta V segments proved productive either about 87% or about 30% of the time.

CDR3 length equals 13 residues. The ends were cut back, 4 bases at V and 1 base at J, with 7 bases in the middle. From germline, CDR1 is MNHEY and CDR2 SMNVEV (reference sequence). The study ran its PCR with 60 Vbeta and 13 Jbeta primers. Only in-frame clones appear in the TCRdb table, and some are missing; sequencing was by immunoSEQ multiplex PCR. Counted here are hundreds of thousands of clones, approximately 84% occurring once; the ten biggest clones make up approximately 0.5%. Regarding this clone: No antigen is known for it. The sample has other DNA sequences that encode this CDR3 too.

This clonotype was obtained from a woman between 40 and 55 years old in good health and CMV-seronegative. The specimen sequenced was PBMCs. This chain connects TRBV27 to TRBJ1-1, with D possibly TRBD1 on 5 matching bases. CDR3 residues: CASSWGENTEAFF. The DNA of the CDR3 is TGTGCCAGCAGTTGGGGGGAGAACACTGAAGCTTTCTTT.